The T cell receptor beta chain under discussion was sequenced for a study of T cell repertoires in cytomegalovirus infection. About the study: In public TCR beta signatures, there were indications of both CMV infection and matching HLA type.

TCRdb processed the reads anew with MiXCR; each CDR3 protein has one entry. The data show around 280,000 distinct CDR3 sequences, roughly 9.3% seen once. Findings and caveats of the study: CMV-specific TCR beta clonotypes restricted by HLA-C were the ones dominating the ex vivo response. Of the TCR beta families, the public ones yielded a cumulative frequency that identified carriers of CMV plus the relevant HLA.

Trimming took 6 bases from V and 8 from J, leaving 22 bases between them. Germline V gene lookup returns CDR1 MNHEY and CDR2 SMNVEV (reference sequence). This CDR3 has 15 residues. There are many counts of this clonotype. Antigen unknown. The sample was PBMCs. This TCR was recovered from a human donor in good health (CMV status not recorded). Some clones in this sample may be carry-over from other donors' samples. The V and J genes are TRBV27 and TRBJ1-2; D is unresolved. DNA of the CDR3: TGTGCCAGCAGCCCGCTCGAAGAGCTATATCGAGGCTACACCTTC. As protein: CASSPLEELYRGYTF.